The rows below give T cell receptor beta chains drawn from one sample of a study of cytomegalovirus exposure and HLA in healthy donors. Generated by immunoSEQ multiplex PCR, the TCRdb table keeps only in-frame clones and is missing some. The repertoire holds some 140,000 clones, with just under 90% as singletons. Sequencing used PBMCs. The receptors were gathered from a woman in her 30s in good health and CMV-seropositive. Both conserved end residues are part of each CDR3. Each record gives: J gene, V gene, D gene, clone size, CDR3 protein, CDR3 DNA. D genes are given only for firm matches. Where a row states a size, it is once, few, many or the class of an expanded clone; other rows omit it.

j_gene: TRBJ1-2
v_gene: TRBV19
d_gene: NA
abundance: NA
CDR3aa: CASSMSGSVYGYTF
CDR3nt: TGTGCCAGTAGTATGTCGGGGTCTGTCTATGGCTACACCTTC

j_gene: TRBJ2-7
v_gene: TRBV5-8
d_gene: TRBD2
abundance: NA
CDR3aa: CASSWLTSGRYEQYF
CDR3nt: TGTGCCAGCAGCTGGCTGACTAGCGGGAGATACGAGCAGTACTTC

j_gene: TRBJ1-3
v_gene: TRBV7-9
d_gene: NA
abundance: NA
CDR3aa: CASSRGGRGNTIYF
CDR3nt: TGTGCCAGCAGCCGCGGGGGACGGGGAAACACCATATATTTT

j_gene: TRBJ2-1
v_gene: TRBV5-1
d_gene: NA
abundance: NA
CDR3aa: CASSFRQSNEQFF
CDR3nt: TGCGCCAGCAGCTTCCGACAGAGCAATGAGCAGTTCTTC

j_gene: TRBJ2-2
v_gene: TRBV7-9
d_gene: TRBD2
abundance: NA
CDR3aa: CASSLSGGYTGELFF
CDR3nt: TGTGCCAGCAGCTTAAGCGGGGGGTACACCGGGGAGCTGTTTTTT

j_gene: TRBJ2-7
v_gene: TRBV9
d_gene: NA
abundance: NA
CDR3aa: CASSVGATPYEQYF
CDR3nt: TGTGCCAGCAGCGTAGGGGCGACGCCTTACGAGCAGTACTTC

j_gene: TRBJ1-5
v_gene: TRBV28
d_gene: NA
abundance: NA
CDR3aa: CATSPAGEWYQPQHF
CDR3nt: TGTGCCACCAGTCCCGCGGGGGAGTGGTATCAGCCCCAGCATTTT

j_gene: TRBJ1-1
v_gene: TRBV18
d_gene: TRBD1
abundance: NA
CDR3aa: CASSPYPTGRTEAFF
CDR3nt: TGTGCCAGCTCACCTTATCCGACAGGGCGAACTGAAGCTTTCTTT

j_gene: TRBJ1-1
v_gene: TRBV5-1
d_gene: NA
abundance: NA
CDR3aa: CASSSRAGRGSTEAFF
CDR3nt: TGCGCCAGCAGCTCCAGGGCGGGGAGGGGGTCGACTGAAGCTTTCTTT

j_gene: TRBJ2-3
v_gene: TRBV7-2
d_gene: NA
abundance: NA
CDR3aa: CASSFFGSSGDTQYF
CDR3nt: TGTGCCAGCAGCTTTTTCGGGAGTAGTGGAGATACGCAGTATTTT

j_gene: TRBJ2-2
v_gene: TRBV28
d_gene: TRBD1
abundance: NA
CDR3aa: CASTPDRAGNTGELFF
CDR3nt: TGTGCCAGCACCCCGGACAGGGCGGGAAACACCGGGGAGCTGTTTTTT

j_gene: TRBJ1-2
v_gene: TRBV6-4
d_gene: TRBD1
abundance: NA
CDR3aa: CASSRTGARHYGYTF
CDR3nt: TGTGCCAGCAGCCGGACAGGGGCTAGACACTATGGCTACACCTTC

j_gene: TRBJ2-1
v_gene: TRBV18
d_gene: TRBD2
abundance: NA
CDR3aa: CASSWTSGSLEQFF
CDR3nt: TGTGCCAGCTCATGGACTAGCGGGAGCCTTGAGCAGTTCTTC

j_gene: TRBJ2-5
v_gene: TRBV2
d_gene: NA
abundance: NA
CDR3aa: CASTRDSLQETQYF
CDR3nt: TGTGCCAGCACGAGGGACTCTCTCCAAGAGACCCAGTACTTC

j_gene: TRBJ2-1
v_gene: TRBV28
d_gene: TRBD1
abundance: NA
CDR3aa: CASSDRGSVGNEQFF
CDR3nt: TGTGCCAGCAGCGACAGGGGTAGCGTCGGCAATGAGCAGTTCTTC

j_gene: TRBJ2-7
v_gene: TRBV6-1
d_gene: NA
abundance: once
CDR3aa: CASSGHYEQYF
CDR3nt: TGTGCCAGCAGTGGACACTACGAGCAGTACTTC

j_gene: TRBJ2-4
v_gene: TRBV18
d_gene: TRBD2
abundance: NA
CDR3aa: CASSPGLAGSENIQYF
CDR3nt: TGTGCCAGCTCACCAGGACTAGCGGGATCGGAAAACATTCAGTACTTC

j_gene: TRBJ2-5
v_gene: TRBV5-1
d_gene: NA
abundance: few
CDR3aa: CASRTGKRQETQYF
CDR3nt: TGCGCCAGCAGAACAGGGAAGAGGCAAGAGACCCAGTACTTC

j_gene: TRBJ2-3
v_gene: TRBV28
d_gene: TRBD1
abundance: NA
CDR3aa: CASSSGGRADTQYF
CDR3nt: TGTGCCAGCAGTTCAGGGGGCAGGGCAGATACGCAGTATTTT

j_gene: TRBJ1-6
v_gene: TRBV2
d_gene: NA
abundance: NA
CDR3aa: CASSSTDNSPLHF
CDR3nt: TGTGCCAGCAGCTCGACAGATAATTCACCCCTCCACTTT

j_gene: TRBJ2-1
v_gene: TRBV5-6
d_gene: TRBD1
abundance: NA
CDR3aa: CASRPQGVNEQFF
CDR3nt: TGTGCCAGCAGACCTCAGGGGGTAAATGAGCAGTTCTTC

j_gene: TRBJ2-1
v_gene: TRBV5-5
d_gene: NA
abundance: NA
CDR3aa: CASSLKRFEFF
CDR3nt: TGTGCCAGCAGCTTGAAGAGGTTCGAGTTCTTC

j_gene: TRBJ2-1
v_gene: TRBV28
d_gene: NA
abundance: NA
CDR3aa: CASSLTPRVYEQFF
CDR3nt: TGTGCCAGCAGTTTAACCCCCAGGGTCTATGAGCAGTTCTTC

j_gene: TRBJ1-4
v_gene: TRBV5-1
d_gene: NA
abundance: many
CDR3aa: CASSLYSEKLFF
CDR3nt: TGCGCCAGCAGCTTGTACAGCGAAAAACTGTTTTTT

j_gene: TRBJ2-7
v_gene: TRBV7-9
d_gene: TRBD2
abundance: NA
CDR3aa: CASSLVGGRVYEQYF
CDR3nt: TGTGCCAGCAGCTTAGTAGGCGGGAGGGTCTACGAGCAGTACTTC

j_gene: TRBJ2-2
v_gene: TRBV28
d_gene: TRBD1
abundance: NA
CDR3aa: CASVNRQGGGNTGELFF
CDR3nt: TGTGCCAGCGTTAATCGACAGGGGGGAGGGAACACCGGGGAGCTGTTTTTT

j_gene: TRBJ1-3
v_gene: TRBV27
d_gene: NA
abundance: NA
CDR3aa: CASSSSQGGNTIYF
CDR3nt: TGTGCCAGCAGTTCCAGCCAGGGTGGAAACACCATATATTTT

j_gene: TRBJ2-7
v_gene: TRBV25-1
d_gene: NA
abundance: NA
CDR3aa: CASSHTYYEQYF
CDR3nt: TGTGCCAGCAGTCATACATACTACGAGCAGTACTTC

j_gene: TRBJ1-2
v_gene: TRBV2
d_gene: NA
abundance: NA
CDR3aa: CASSEFWAANYGYTF
CDR3nt: TGTGCCAGCAGTGAATTCTGGGCAGCTAACTATGGCTACACCTTC

j_gene: TRBJ2-7
v_gene: TRBV28
d_gene: TRBD1
abundance: NA
CDR3aa: CASSSVGQGLEYF
CDR3nt: TGTGCCAGCAGTTCAGTTGGACAGGGTCTGGAGTACTTC

j_gene: TRBJ2-7
v_gene: TRBV27
d_gene: NA
abundance: NA
CDR3aa: CASSLTAGREQYF
CDR3nt: TGTGCCAGCAGTTTAACGGCGGGGCGCGAGCAGTACTTC

j_gene: TRBJ2-5
v_gene: TRBV18
d_gene: TRBD2
abundance: NA
CDR3aa: CASSPPSSGGETQYF
CDR3nt: TGTGCCAGCTCACCACCGTCTAGCGGCGGAGAGACCCAGTACTTC

j_gene: TRBJ2-7
v_gene: TRBV9
d_gene: TRBD1
abundance: NA
CDR3aa: CASSIRTGDPITEQYF
CDR3nt: TGTGCCAGCAGCATCCGAACAGGGGACCCGATAACAGAGCAGTACTTC

j_gene: TRBJ2-5
v_gene: TRBV18
d_gene: TRBD1
abundance: NA
CDR3aa: CASSPDRAETQYF
CDR3nt: TGTGCCAGCTCACCCGACAGGGCGGAGACCCAGTACTTC

j_gene: TRBJ2-7
v_gene: TRBV11-2
d_gene: TRBD1
abundance: NA
CDR3aa: CASSLERTGNEQYF
CDR3nt: TGTGCCAGCAGCTTAGAGCGGACAGGGAACGAGCAGTACTTC

j_gene: TRBJ1-2
v_gene: TRBV9
d_gene: TRBD1
abundance: NA
CDR3aa: CASSATGVGYTF
CDR3nt: TGTGCCAGCAGCGCGACAGGGGTGGGCTACACCTTC

j_gene: TRBJ1-5
v_gene: TRBV28
d_gene: NA
abundance: NA
CDR3aa: CASSLLGGRQPQHF
CDR3nt: TGTGCCAGCAGTCTTTTAGGGGGAAGACAGCCCCAGCATTTT

j_gene: TRBJ2-5
v_gene: TRBV18
d_gene: NA
abundance: many
CDR3aa: CASSPQGSRETQYF
CDR3nt: TGTGCCAGCTCACCCCAGGGATCTCGGGAGACCCAGTACTTC

j_gene: TRBJ2-3
v_gene: TRBV9
d_gene: TRBD2
abundance: once
CDR3aa: CASSVGAGAFTDTQYF
CDR3nt: TGTGCCAGCAGCGTAGGAGCGGGGGCCTTCACAGATACGCAGTATTTT

j_gene: TRBJ1-2
v_gene: TRBV6-1
d_gene: TRBD1
abundance: few
CDR3aa: CASSPRQGYGYTF
CDR3nt: TGTGCCAGCAGTCCCCGACAGGGTTATGGCTACACCTTC

j_gene: TRBJ1-4
v_gene: TRBV28
d_gene: NA
abundance: NA
CDR3aa: CASSFGRVGGTNEKLFF
CDR3nt: TGTGCCAGCAGTTTTGGGAGGGTGGGGGGAACTAATGAAAAACTGTTTTTT

j_gene: TRBJ2-2
v_gene: TRBV2
d_gene: NA
abundance: NA
CDR3aa: CASSDKWAGDNTGELFF
CDR3nt: TGTGCCAGCAGTGATAAGTGGGCAGGGGACAACACCGGGGAGCTGTTTTTT

j_gene: TRBJ2-2
v_gene: TRBV7-9
d_gene: NA
abundance: NA
CDR3aa: CASSSVGGTGELFF
CDR3nt: TGTGCCAGCAGCTCAGTTGGCGGAACCGGGGAGCTGTTTTTT

j_gene: TRBJ2-7
v_gene: TRBV2
d_gene: NA
abundance: NA
CDR3aa: CASTTGIYEQYF
CDR3nt: TGTGCCAGCACCACGGGGATTTACGAGCAGTACTTC

j_gene: TRBJ2-7
v_gene: TRBV7-9
d_gene: NA
abundance: NA
CDR3aa: CASSPPTGEAYEQYF
CDR3nt: TGTGCCAGCAGCCCCCCAACAGGGGAGGCCTACGAGCAGTACTTC

j_gene: TRBJ2-7
v_gene: TRBV5-1
d_gene: NA
abundance: few
CDR3aa: CASSLSGDVYEQYF
CDR3nt: TGCGCCAGCAGCTTGTCGGGAGACGTCTACGAGCAGTACTTC